The entry below describes one T cell receptor beta chain. Its antigen is unknown. The PCR employed 60 Vbeta primers together with 13 Jbeta primers. Generated by immunoSEQ multiplex PCR, the TCRdb table keeps only in-frame clones and is missing some. The sample lists approximately 190,000 clones; 87% were seen once. The data derive from a study of cytomegalovirus exposure and HLA in healthy donors. Whole-study results and caveats: Apparent HLA restriction characterized most CMV-associated TCR beta chains in a later analysis.

The CDR3 runs 18 residues. Germline CDR1 is MNHEY and CDR2 is SMNVEV (reference sequence). Trimming stripped 2 bases from V and 7 bases from J, with 24 bases between. The sequenced sample was PBMCs. V and J are TRBV27 and TRBJ2-1; D remains ambiguous. This clonotype was sampled from a boy aged 2-9 years in good health and CMV-seronegative. CDR3 residues: CASSLGLPSHSTGNEQFF. The CDR3 coding sequence is TGTGCCAGCAGTTTAGGGCTTCCAAGTCACTCCACTGGAAATGAGCAGTTCTTC.